These 7 T cell receptor beta chains were all obtained from the same sample, sequenced in a study of early T cells in non-severe SARS-CoV-2 infection. MiXCR, applied by TCRdb to the 5' RACE reads, yields one record per CDR3 protein. The table shows about 68,000 distinct CDR3 sequences, with roughly 11% occurring only once. Specimen: whole blood. The receptors derive from an adult who was a healthcare worker with PCR-confirmed SARS-CoV-2 infection or an uninfected control (not recorded which).

The sample holds many counts of this clonotype. The chain employs TRBV19 and TRBJ1-5; 9 bases map to TRBD1. This CDR3 has 14 residues. The V gene's germline CDR1 is LNHDA and CDR2 SQIVND (reference sequence). The J segment lost 7 bases and the V segment lost 7 bases, leaving 8 bases of the junction unmatched. CDR3 residues: CASKGDRAQQPQHF. The CDR3 bases are TGTGCCAGTAAGGGGGACAGGGCCCAACAGCCCCAGCATTTT.

The J gene is TRBJ2-7, the V gene TRBV6-5; perhaps D is TRBD1 or TRBD2 (5 bases each). CDR3 length: 14 residues. Germline V gene lookup returns CDR1 MNHEY and CDR2 SVGAGI. V was trimmed by 4 bases and J by 3 bases, leaving 13 bases between them. CDR3 coding DNA: TGTGCCAGCAGTTCTATCCGGGACGGCTACGAGCAGTACTTC. This sequence encodes CASSSIRDGYEQYF.

V is TRBV6-5 and J is TRBJ2-5; the match to TRBD2 covers 8 bases. Germline trimming cut 0 bases from V and 7 bases from J; bases unmatched to any gene: 10. The germline V gene encodes CDR1 MNHEY and CDR2 SVGAGI. The CDR3 spans 16 residues. The CDR3 protein is CASSYSRGSGAGTQYF. Here the CDR3 DNA reads TGTGCCAGCAGTTACTCGAGGGGTAGCGGGGCCGGGACCCAGTACTTC.

V is TRBV7-3 and J is TRBJ2-3; weak D call: TRBD1 (5 bases). Germline-derived CDR1 and CDR2 are SGHTA and FQGTGA. The CDR3 has 14 residues. The germline V and J ends were trimmed by 3 bases and 6 bases, with 13 bases remaining between them. CDR3 in amino acids: CASSFPGASDTQYF. The DNA for the CDR3 is TGTGCCAGCAGCTTTCCTGGGGCCTCCGATACGCAGTATTTT. The variable domain in full, completed from reference TRBV7-3 and TRBJ2-3, reads GAGVSQTPSNKVTEKGKYVELRCDPISGHTALYWYRQSLGQGPEFLIYFQGTGAADDSGLPNDRFFAVRPEGSVSTLKIQRTERGDSAVYLCASSFPGASDTQYFGPGTRLTVL.

This clonotype has just a few counts. The chain combines TRBV6-5 with TRBJ2-7; D may match TRBD1 or TRBD2 (6 bases each). The CDR3 contains 12 residues. The V gene's germline CDR1 is MNHEY and CDR2 SVGAGI. With 10 bases removed from V and 3 bases from J, the gap between germline ends came to 13 bases. CDR3 residues: CATRGVLYEQYF. The CDR3 region has the DNA TGTGCCACGAGGGGGGTCCTCTACGAGCAGTACTTC.

This clonotype was detected many times. The gene calls are TRBV11-2 and TRBJ2-2; D gene uncertain. CDR3 length equals 14 residues. Trimming took 1 base from V and 6 from J, leaving 9 bases between them. The germline CDR1 and CDR2 sequences are SGHAT and FQNNGV. The CDR3, as DNA: TGTGCCAGCAGCTTAGTGTCGTTTGCCGGGGAGCTGTTTTTT. Its protein is CASSLVSFAGELFF.

This clonotype was seen more than once but under ten times. The rearrangement joins TRBV20-1 to TRBJ2-5, with TRBD2 matching 9 bases. The CDR3 runs to 15 residues. The V and J ends lost 5 bases and 4 bases, in that order; junction bases with no gene match: 11. The germline V gene has CDR1 DFQATT and CDR2 SNEGSKA (reference sequence). In nucleotides, the CDR3 is TGCAGTGCTCTGATAGCGGGAGACACACGAGAGACCCAGTACTTC. It is translated as CSALIAGDTRETQYF.